These T cell receptor beta chains were read from a single sample in a study of OX40 agonist ivuxolimab in advanced cancers. Sequenced by immunoSEQ multiplex PCR; TCRdb stores in-frame clones only, minus some. The sample lists 80,000 to 90,000 clones; around 80% were seen once. Sequences were derived from CD4+ or CD8+ T cells sorted from blood, sampled in a trial of the OX40 agonist ivuxolimab. Every receptor here comes from an adult with an advanced solid tumor such as melanoma, head and neck, liver or kidney cancer. The CDR3 runs from the conserved cysteine through the conserved F or W. Each record gives: clone size, CDR3 length, J gene, D gene, V gene, CDR3 protein, CDR3 DNA. The D gene is left open where the match is weak. The size entry is marked missing in some rows and otherwise reads once, few, many or a size class.

clone size: -
CDR3 length: 14
J gene: TRBJ2-1
D gene: -
V gene: TRBV5-1
CDR3 protein: CASSKDSSYNEQFF
CDR3 DNA: TGCGCCAGCAGCAAGGACAGCTCCTACAATGAGCAGTTCTTC

clone size: -
CDR3 length: 16
J gene: TRBJ2-3
D gene: -
V gene: TRBV15
CDR3 protein: CATSRGRGQGTDTQYF
CDR3 DNA: TGTGCCACCAGCAGAGGGAGGGGGCAGGGGACAGATACGCAGTATTTT

clone size: -
CDR3 length: 16
J gene: TRBJ2-1
D gene: TRBD2
V gene: TRBV28
CDR3 protein: CASSLYRWGGYNEQFF
CDR3 DNA: TGTGCCAGCAGTTTATATAGGTGGGGGGGTTACAATGAGCAGTTCTTC

clone size: -
CDR3 length: 13
J gene: TRBJ2-5
D gene: TRBD2
V gene: TRBV5-6
CDR3 protein: CASSSTSGETQYF
CDR3 DNA: TGTGCCAGCAGCTCCACTAGCGGGGAGACCCAGTACTTC

clone size: -
CDR3 length: 15
J gene: TRBJ1-1
D gene: -
V gene: TRBV5-1
CDR3 protein: CASSFEGRGNTEAFF
CDR3 DNA: TGCGCCAGCAGCTTCGAGGGCAGGGGGAACACTGAAGCTTTCTTT

clone size: -
CDR3 length: 14
J gene: TRBJ2-2
D gene: -
V gene: TRBV5-4
CDR3 protein: CASSFGGNTGELFF
CDR3 DNA: TGTGCCAGCAGCTTCGGGGGGAACACCGGGGAGCTGTTTTTT

clone size: -
CDR3 length: 14
J gene: TRBJ1-6
D gene: TRBD1
V gene: TRBV4-2
CDR3 protein: CASSPLGGGSPLHF
CDR3 DNA: TGTGCCAGCAGCCCACTAGGGGGCGGTTCACCCCTCCACTTT

clone size: -
CDR3 length: 13
J gene: TRBJ1-2
D gene: TRBD1
V gene: TRBV11-1
CDR3 protein: CASSNSRDRGYTF
CDR3 DNA: TGTGCCAGCAGCAATTCCCGGGACAGAGGCTACACCTTC

clone size: -
CDR3 length: 15
J gene: TRBJ2-2
D gene: -
V gene: TRBV5-8
CDR3 protein: CASSLEGRSWGELFF
CDR3 DNA: TGTGCCAGCAGCTTGGAAGGAAGAAGTTGGGGGGAGCTGTTTTTT

clone size: -
CDR3 length: 13
J gene: TRBJ2-1
D gene: -
V gene: TRBV4-1
CDR3 protein: CASSQPRGPEQFF
CDR3 DNA: TGCGCCAGCAGCCAACCTCGGGGGCCTGAGCAGTTCTTC

clone size: -
CDR3 length: 14
J gene: TRBJ1-2
D gene: TRBD1
V gene: TRBV30
CDR3 protein: CAWSSGTATYGYTF
CDR3 DNA: TGTGCCTGGAGCTCCGGGACAGCCACTTATGGCTACACCTTC

clone size: -
CDR3 length: 14
J gene: TRBJ2-7
D gene: -
V gene: TRBV9
CDR3 protein: CASSPRRGLWEQYF
CDR3 DNA: TGTGCCAGCAGCCCCCGACGTGGCTTATGGGAGCAGTACTTC

clone size: -
CDR3 length: 15
J gene: TRBJ2-1
D gene: TRBD2
V gene: TRBV14
CDR3 protein: CASSQVGGGGNEQFF
CDR3 DNA: TGTGCCAGCAGCCAAGTCGGCGGGGGGGGCAATGAGCAGTTCTTC

clone size: -
CDR3 length: 16
J gene: TRBJ2-1
D gene: -
V gene: TRBV5-6
CDR3 protein: CASSLTSLGVQGEQFF
CDR3 DNA: TGTGCCAGCAGCTTGACTAGTCTAGGGGTCCAGGGTGAGCAGTTCTTC

clone size: -
CDR3 length: 15
J gene: TRBJ1-4
D gene: TRBD1
V gene: TRBV18
CDR3 protein: CASSPLGTGGEKLFF
CDR3 DNA: TGTGCCAGCTCACCACTAGGGACAGGTGGAGAAAAACTGTTTTTT

clone size: -
CDR3 length: 13
J gene: TRBJ2-5
D gene: -
V gene: TRBV13
CDR3 protein: CASSPSSVETQYF
CDR3 DNA: TGTGCCAGCAGCCCATCAAGTGTGGAGACCCAGTACTTC

clone size: -
CDR3 length: 18
J gene: TRBJ2-1
D gene: TRBD1
V gene: TRBV2
CDR3 protein: CASRRTGASSQRYNEQFF
CDR3 DNA: TGTGCCAGCAGGAGGACAGGGGCCTCCTCGCAGCGCTACAATGAGCAGTTCTTC

clone size: -
CDR3 length: 17
J gene: TRBJ2-3
D gene: TRBD1
V gene: TRBV27
CDR3 protein: CASSRSGTGGSWDTQYF
CDR3 DNA: TGTGCCAGCAGTAGATCCGGGACAGGGGGCAGTTGGGATACGCAGTATTTT

clone size: -
CDR3 length: 17
J gene: TRBJ1-2
D gene: TRBD1
V gene: TRBV4-1
CDR3 protein: CASSQAPPGQGGSGYTF
CDR3 DNA: TGCGCCAGCAGCCAGGCCCCCCCGGGACAGGGTGGTTCTGGCTACACCTTC

clone size: -
CDR3 length: 16
J gene: TRBJ2-3
D gene: TRBD2
V gene: TRBV4-2
CDR3 protein: CASSPLAGGPSDTQYF
CDR3 DNA: TGTGCCAGCAGCCCATTAGCGGGGGGGCCATCAGATACGCAGTATTTT

clone size: -
CDR3 length: 14
J gene: TRBJ1-5
D gene: -
V gene: TRBV19
CDR3 protein: CASRLGGQSQPQHF
CDR3 DNA: TGTGCCAGTAGACTGGGAGGACAGAGTCAGCCCCAGCATTTT

clone size: -
CDR3 length: 10
J gene: TRBJ1-2
D gene: -
V gene: TRBV6-1
CDR3 protein: CASSGYGYTF
CDR3 DNA: TGTGCCAGCAGTGGATATGGCTACACCTTC

clone size: few
CDR3 length: 16
J gene: TRBJ2-5
D gene: TRBD2
V gene: TRBV5-4
CDR3 protein: CASSLYRTGGKETQYF
CDR3 DNA: TGTGCCAGCAGCCTCTATCGGACGGGGGGAAAAGAGACCCAGTACTTC

clone size: -
CDR3 length: 14
J gene: TRBJ1-6
D gene: -
V gene: TRBV5-5
CDR3 protein: CASSSVPGGSPLHF
CDR3 DNA: TGTGCCAGCAGCTCTGTACCTGGGGGTTCACCCCTCCACTTT

clone size: once
CDR3 length: 15
J gene: TRBJ1-6
D gene: -
V gene: TRBV7-2
CDR3 protein: CASSLEVSYNSPLHF
CDR3 DNA: TGTGCCAGCAGCTTAGAGGTCTCCTATAATTCACCCCTCCACTTT

clone size: few
CDR3 length: 13
J gene: TRBJ1-1
D gene: -
V gene: TRBV27
CDR3 protein: CASSQSEWTEAFF
CDR3 DNA: TGTGCCAGCAGTCAAAGCGAATGGACTGAAGCTTTCTTT

clone size: -
CDR3 length: 17
J gene: TRBJ2-6
D gene: TRBD1
V gene: TRBV28
CDR3 protein: CASSTDRGAFGANVLTF
CDR3 DNA: TGTGCCAGCAGTACGGACAGGGGGGCCTTTGGGGCCAACGTCCTGACTTTC

clone size: -
CDR3 length: 15
J gene: TRBJ1-1
D gene: -
V gene: TRBV28
CDR3 protein: CASSAIPPRNTEAFF
CDR3 DNA: TGTGCCAGCAGTGCCATCCCCCCACGGAACACTGAAGCTTTCTTT

clone size: -
CDR3 length: 15
J gene: TRBJ1-4
D gene: -
V gene: TRBV7-9
CDR3 protein: CASRQDSATNEKLFF
CDR3 DNA: TGTGCCAGCAGACAAGACAGTGCAACTAATGAAAAACTGTTTTTT

clone size: -
CDR3 length: 15
J gene: TRBJ1-1
D gene: -
V gene: TRBV5-6
CDR3 protein: CASSLFSGRITEAFF
CDR3 DNA: TGTGCCAGCAGCTTGTTTAGCGGCAGGATAACTGAAGCTTTCTTT

clone size: -
CDR3 length: 16
J gene: TRBJ2-2
D gene: TRBD2
V gene: TRBV11-3
CDR3 protein: CASSPSGGAGTGELFF
CDR3 DNA: TGTGCCAGCAGCCCAAGCGGGGGGGCTGGAACCGGGGAGCTGTTTTTT

clone size: -
CDR3 length: 13
J gene: TRBJ2-3
D gene: TRBD1
V gene: TRBV7-2
CDR3 protein: CASRDRGPDTQYF
CDR3 DNA: TGTGCCAGCCGGGACAGGGGGCCAGATACGCAGTATTTT

clone size: -
CDR3 length: 16
J gene: TRBJ2-5
D gene: TRBD2
V gene: TRBV7-2
CDR3 protein: CASSPPGLAGGETQYF
CDR3 DNA: TGTGCCAGCAGCCCGCCGGGACTAGCGGGGGGAGAGACCCAGTACTTC

clone size: -
CDR3 length: 15
J gene: TRBJ2-5
D gene: TRBD1
V gene: TRBV30
CDR3 protein: CAWSRGQGAGETQYF
CDR3 DNA: TGTGCCTGGAGTCGCGGACAGGGGGCGGGAGAGACCCAGTACTTC

clone size: -
CDR3 length: 17
J gene: TRBJ1-5
D gene: -
V gene: TRBV12-5
CDR3 protein: CASGLVPGVGSNQPQHF
CDR3 DNA: TGTGCTAGTGGTTTGGTACCCGGGGTCGGTAGCAATCAGCCCCAGCATTTT

clone size: -
CDR3 length: 17
J gene: TRBJ2-1
D gene: TRBD2
V gene: TRBV28
CDR3 protein: CASSLRGGLLLYNEQFF
CDR3 DNA: TGTGCCAGCAGTTTACGGGGGGGACTTCTACTATACAATGAGCAGTTCTTC

clone size: once
CDR3 length: 15
J gene: TRBJ1-3
D gene: -
V gene: TRBV29-1
CDR3 protein: CSFEAGANSGNTIYF
CDR3 DNA: TGCAGCTTCGAGGCAGGCGCCAACTCTGGAAACACCATATATTTT

clone size: -
CDR3 length: 14
J gene: TRBJ1-2
D gene: -
V gene: TRBV28
CDR3 protein: CASSQGHLPYGYTF
CDR3 DNA: TGTGCCAGCAGCCAGGGACACCTTCCCTATGGCTACACCTTC

clone size: -
CDR3 length: 18
J gene: TRBJ1-2
D gene: -
V gene: TRBV28
CDR3 protein: CASSFERLTAAPNYGYTF
CDR3 DNA: TGTGCCAGCAGTTTTGAACGGCTTACAGCCGCCCCTAACTATGGCTACACCTTC

clone size: -
CDR3 length: 17
J gene: TRBJ1-4
D gene: TRBD1
V gene: TRBV7-8
CDR3 protein: CASSPHLRTGVREKLFF
CDR3 DNA: TGTGCCAGCAGCCCACACCTCCGGACAGGGGTTCGTGAAAAACTGTTTTTT

clone size: -
CDR3 length: 15
J gene: TRBJ1-2
D gene: TRBD1
V gene: TRBV2
CDR3 protein: CASSLGQGAVYGYTF
CDR3 DNA: TGTGCCAGCAGCCTCGGACAGGGGGCGGTCTATGGCTACACCTTC

clone size: -
CDR3 length: 13
J gene: TRBJ2-7
D gene: TRBD1
V gene: TRBV11-2
CDR3 protein: CASSFDREGEQYF
CDR3 DNA: TGTGCCAGCAGCTTTGACAGGGAAGGCGAGCAGTACTTC

clone size: -
CDR3 length: 12
J gene: TRBJ2-5
D gene: -
V gene: TRBV11-2
CDR3 protein: CATLAGGETQYF
CDR3 DNA: TGTGCCACCCTTGCAGGCGGGGAGACCCAGTACTTC

clone size: -
CDR3 length: 13
J gene: TRBJ2-5
D gene: -
V gene: TRBV11-2
CDR3 protein: CASSFGVQETQYF
CDR3 DNA: TGTGCCAGCAGCTTCGGGGTCCAAGAGACCCAGTACTTC

clone size: -
CDR3 length: 15
J gene: TRBJ1-2
D gene: -
V gene: TRBV7-8
CDR3 protein: CASSLGGAPTYGYTF
CDR3 DNA: TGTGCCAGCAGCTTAGGGGGGGCCCCGACCTATGGCTACACCTTC

clone size: -
CDR3 length: 14
J gene: TRBJ2-7
D gene: TRBD1
V gene: TRBV18
CDR3 protein: CASSPGTGLGEQYF
CDR3 DNA: TGTGCCAGCTCACCCGGGACAGGGCTGGGTGAGCAGTACTTC

clone size: -
CDR3 length: 15
J gene: TRBJ2-5
D gene: TRBD2
V gene: TRBV28
CDR3 protein: CASSFSGKGEETQYF
CDR3 DNA: TGTGCCAGCAGTTTTAGCGGGAAAGGGGAAGAGACCCAGTACTTC

clone size: -
CDR3 length: 14
J gene: TRBJ1-2
D gene: TRBD1
V gene: TRBV6-5
CDR3 protein: CASFPSGGREGYTF
CDR3 DNA: TGTGCCAGCTTTCCTTCAGGGGGCAGGGAGGGCTACACCTTC

clone size: -
CDR3 length: 15
J gene: TRBJ1-1
D gene: TRBD1
V gene: TRBV28
CDR3 protein: CASSEPGQTNTEAFF
CDR3 DNA: TGTGCCAGCAGTGAACCGGGACAGACGAACACTGAAGCTTTCTTT

clone size: -
CDR3 length: 19
J gene: TRBJ1-3
D gene: TRBD1
V gene: TRBV11-2
CDR3 protein: CASSLGYRGSFTSGNTIYF
CDR3 DNA: TGTGCCAGCAGCTTAGGGTACAGGGGGTCATTTACTTCCGGAAACACCATATATTTT

clone size: -
CDR3 length: 14
J gene: TRBJ1-2
D gene: -
V gene: TRBV29-1
CDR3 protein: CSVRTTTGNYGYTF
CDR3 DNA: TGCAGCGTCCGCACCACGACAGGCAACTATGGCTACACCTTC

clone size: -
CDR3 length: 18
J gene: TRBJ2-1
D gene: TRBD1
V gene: TRBV5-4
CDR3 protein: CASGWPPTTGQGFNEQFF
CDR3 DNA: TGTGCCAGCGGCTGGCCCCCTACTACGGGACAGGGCTTCAATGAGCAGTTCTTC

clone size: -
CDR3 length: 12
J gene: TRBJ1-1
D gene: -
V gene: TRBV28
CDR3 protein: CASLAWNTEAFF
CDR3 DNA: TGTGCCAGCCTGGCCTGGAACACTGAAGCTTTCTTT

clone size: -
CDR3 length: 16
J gene: TRBJ2-2
D gene: -
V gene: TRBV5-1
CDR3 protein: CASSPGQSAATGELFF
CDR3 DNA: TGCGCCAGCAGCCCCGGACAGTCGGCGGCTACCGGGGAGCTGTTTTTT